This T cell receptor beta chain comes out of a study of blood T cells in healthy people across ages. Whenever a sample was processed, at least 6 million PBMCs were isolated. Samples each had at least 5.5 micrograms of total RNA extracted. This clonotype was counted between two and nine times. What it binds is unknown. Findings and caveats of the study: In older individuals, TCR beta diversity per million T cells was lower, falling roughly linearly with age.

Using a J-beta primer mix together with a sample-barcoded 5' primer, a second PCR was run for roughly 7 to 12 cycles. Researchers report that a template-switch adaptor with 12 random nucleotides tagged each cDNA molecule. Using its own MiXCR run on the 5' RACE reads, TCRdb lists one record per CDR3 protein. The profile shows more than 800,000 distinct CDR3 sequences, roughly 45% of them singletons. Sequenced: blood. This TCR came from a woman in her sixties or seventies in good health.

DNA for the CDR3: TGTGCCAGCAGCACCGTACAGGGGACGAAGTACTTC. It yields the protein CASSTVQGTKYF. V and J are TRBV7-2 and TRBJ2-4; TRBD1 matches at 7 bases. The CDR3 loop spans 12 amino acids. Trimming at V came to 5 bases and at J to 14 bases, leaving 9 bases not matched to a gene. Germline V gene sequence: CDR1 SGHTA, CDR2 FQGNSA.